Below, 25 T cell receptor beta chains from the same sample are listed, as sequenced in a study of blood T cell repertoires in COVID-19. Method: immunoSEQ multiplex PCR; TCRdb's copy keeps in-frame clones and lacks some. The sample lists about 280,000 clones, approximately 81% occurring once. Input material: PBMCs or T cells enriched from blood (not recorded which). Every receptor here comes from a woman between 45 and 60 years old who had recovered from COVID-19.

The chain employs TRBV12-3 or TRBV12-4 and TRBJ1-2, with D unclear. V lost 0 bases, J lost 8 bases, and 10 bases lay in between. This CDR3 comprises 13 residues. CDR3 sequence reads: CASSLAQTSGYTF. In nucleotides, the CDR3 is TGTGCCAGCAGTTTAGCTCAGACAAGCGGCTACACCTTC.

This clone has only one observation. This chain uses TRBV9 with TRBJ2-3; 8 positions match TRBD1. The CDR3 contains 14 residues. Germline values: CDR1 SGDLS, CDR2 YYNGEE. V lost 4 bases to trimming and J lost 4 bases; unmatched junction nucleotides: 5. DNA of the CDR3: TGTGCCAGCAGCTCAGGGGGCGCTTCAGATACGCAGTATTTT. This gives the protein CASSSGGASDTQYF.

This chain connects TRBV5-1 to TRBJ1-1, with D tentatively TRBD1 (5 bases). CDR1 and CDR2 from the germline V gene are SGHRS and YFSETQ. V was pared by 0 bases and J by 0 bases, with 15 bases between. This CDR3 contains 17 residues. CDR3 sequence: CASSLDSPGRVNTEAFF. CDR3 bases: TGCGCCAGCAGCTTGGACAGTCCGGGCAGGGTGAACACTGAAGCTTTCTTT.

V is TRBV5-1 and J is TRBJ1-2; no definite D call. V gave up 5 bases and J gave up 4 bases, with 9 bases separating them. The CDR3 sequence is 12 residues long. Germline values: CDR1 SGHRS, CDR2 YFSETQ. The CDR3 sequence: CASRAESYGYTF. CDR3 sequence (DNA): TGCGCCAGCAGAGCGGAGTCCTATGGCTACACCTTC.

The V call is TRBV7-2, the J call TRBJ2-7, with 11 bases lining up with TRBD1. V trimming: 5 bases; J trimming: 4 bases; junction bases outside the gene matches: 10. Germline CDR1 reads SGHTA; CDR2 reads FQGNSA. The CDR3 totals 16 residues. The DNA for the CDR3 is TGTGCCAGCAGCAAGGACCGGGACAGGGGGGCGTACGAGCAGTACTTC. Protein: CASSKDRDRGAYEQYF.

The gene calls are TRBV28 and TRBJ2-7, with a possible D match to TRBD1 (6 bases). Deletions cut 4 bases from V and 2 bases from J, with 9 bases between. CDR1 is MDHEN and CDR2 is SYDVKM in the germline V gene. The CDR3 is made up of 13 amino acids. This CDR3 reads CASSYQGTYEQYF. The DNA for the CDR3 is TGTGCCAGCAGTTACCAGGGGACCTACGAGCAGTACTTC.

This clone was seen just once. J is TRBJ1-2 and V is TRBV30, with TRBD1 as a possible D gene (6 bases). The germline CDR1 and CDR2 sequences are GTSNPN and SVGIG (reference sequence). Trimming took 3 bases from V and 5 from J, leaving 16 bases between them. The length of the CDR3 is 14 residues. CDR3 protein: CAWRPSSGAYGYTF. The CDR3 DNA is TGTGCCTGGAGGCCCTCTTCAGGGGCTTATGGCTACACCTTC.

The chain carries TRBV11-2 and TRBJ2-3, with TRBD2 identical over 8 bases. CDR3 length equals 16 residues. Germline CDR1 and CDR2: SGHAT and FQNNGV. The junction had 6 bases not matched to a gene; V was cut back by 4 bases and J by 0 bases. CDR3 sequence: CASSYTSGPSTDTQYF. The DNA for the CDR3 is TGTGCCAGCAGCTATACTAGCGGTCCTAGCACAGATACGCAGTATTTT.

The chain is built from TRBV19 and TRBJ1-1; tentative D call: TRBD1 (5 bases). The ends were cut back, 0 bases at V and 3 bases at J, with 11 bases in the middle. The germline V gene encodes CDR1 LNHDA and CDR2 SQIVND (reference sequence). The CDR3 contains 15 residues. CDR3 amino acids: CASSIDAGSHTEAFF. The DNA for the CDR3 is TGTGCCAGTAGTATAGATGCAGGGTCCCACACTGAAGCTTTCTTT.

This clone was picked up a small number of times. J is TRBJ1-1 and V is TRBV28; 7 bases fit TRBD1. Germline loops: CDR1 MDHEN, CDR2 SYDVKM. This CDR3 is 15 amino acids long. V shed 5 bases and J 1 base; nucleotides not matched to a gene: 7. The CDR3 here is CASSQQGWGNTEAFF. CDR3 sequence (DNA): TGTGCCAGCAGTCAACAGGGGTGGGGGAACACTGAAGCTTTCTTT.

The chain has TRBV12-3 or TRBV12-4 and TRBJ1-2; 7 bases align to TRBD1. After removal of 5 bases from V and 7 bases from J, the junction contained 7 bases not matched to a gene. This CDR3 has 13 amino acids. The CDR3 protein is CASSLGTVLGYTF. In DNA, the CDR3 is TGTGCCAGCAGTCTAGGGACAGTTCTTGGCTACACCTTC.

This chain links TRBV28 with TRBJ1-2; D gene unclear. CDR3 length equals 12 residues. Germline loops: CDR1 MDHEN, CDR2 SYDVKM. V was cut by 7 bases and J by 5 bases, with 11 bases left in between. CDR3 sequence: CASNTGPYGYTF. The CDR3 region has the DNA TGTGCCAGCAATACCGGTCCTTATGGCTACACCTTC.

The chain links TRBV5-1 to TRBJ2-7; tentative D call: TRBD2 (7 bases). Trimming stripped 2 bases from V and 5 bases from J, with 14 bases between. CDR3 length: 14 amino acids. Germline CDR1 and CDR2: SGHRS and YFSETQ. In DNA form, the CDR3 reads TGCGCCAGCAGCTTACGGGGGGCGGAGGACGAGCAGTACTTC. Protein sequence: CASSLRGAEDEQYF.

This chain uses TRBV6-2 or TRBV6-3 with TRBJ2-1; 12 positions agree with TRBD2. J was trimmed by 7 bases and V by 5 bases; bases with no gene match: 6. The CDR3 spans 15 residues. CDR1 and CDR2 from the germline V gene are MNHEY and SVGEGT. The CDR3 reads CASSASGRAGNEQFF. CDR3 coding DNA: TGTGCCAGCAGTGCTAGCGGGAGGGCCGGGAATGAGCAGTTCTTC.

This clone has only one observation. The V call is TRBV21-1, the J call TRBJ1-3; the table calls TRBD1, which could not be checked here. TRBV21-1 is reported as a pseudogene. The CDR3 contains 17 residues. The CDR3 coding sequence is TGTGCCAGCAGCAGGGGACAGGCGGTAGAATATAGAAACACCATATATTTT. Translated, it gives CASSRGQAVEYRNTIYF.

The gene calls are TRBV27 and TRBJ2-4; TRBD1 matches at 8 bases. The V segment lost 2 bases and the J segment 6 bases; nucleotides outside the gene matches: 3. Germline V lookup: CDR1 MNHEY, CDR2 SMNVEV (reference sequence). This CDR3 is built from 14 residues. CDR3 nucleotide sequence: TGTGCCAGCAGTTTAGCCAGGGGGCGAAACATTCAGTACTTC. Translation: CASSLARGRNIQYF.

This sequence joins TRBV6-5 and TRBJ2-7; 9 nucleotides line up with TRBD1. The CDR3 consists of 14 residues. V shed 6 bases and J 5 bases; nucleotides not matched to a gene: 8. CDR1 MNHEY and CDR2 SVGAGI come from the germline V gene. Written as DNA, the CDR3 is TGTGCCAGCAGGACGGGACAGGGTTTCCACGAGCAGTACTTC. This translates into CASRTGQGFHEQYF.

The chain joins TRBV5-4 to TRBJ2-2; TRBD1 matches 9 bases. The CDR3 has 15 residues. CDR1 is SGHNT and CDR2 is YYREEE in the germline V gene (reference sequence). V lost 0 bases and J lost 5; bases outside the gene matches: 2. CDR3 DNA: TGTGCCAGCAGCTTGGGGGACAGGGATACCGGGGAGCTGTTTTTT. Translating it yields CASSLGDRDTGELFF.

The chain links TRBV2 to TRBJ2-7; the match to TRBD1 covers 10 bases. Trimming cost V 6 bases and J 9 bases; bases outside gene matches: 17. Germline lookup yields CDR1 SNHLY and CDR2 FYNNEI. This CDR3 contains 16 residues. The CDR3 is CASSPRQTGGPPAQYF. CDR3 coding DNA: TGTGCCAGCAGCCCAAGACAGACAGGGGGCCCCCCGGCGCAGTACTTC.

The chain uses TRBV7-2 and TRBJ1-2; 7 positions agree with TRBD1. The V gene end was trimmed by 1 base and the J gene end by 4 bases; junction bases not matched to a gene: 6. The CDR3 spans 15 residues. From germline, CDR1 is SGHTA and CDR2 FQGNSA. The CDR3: CASSLGGQAGYGYTF. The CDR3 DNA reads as TGTGCCAGCAGCTTAGGTGGACAGGCGGGCTATGGCTACACCTTC.

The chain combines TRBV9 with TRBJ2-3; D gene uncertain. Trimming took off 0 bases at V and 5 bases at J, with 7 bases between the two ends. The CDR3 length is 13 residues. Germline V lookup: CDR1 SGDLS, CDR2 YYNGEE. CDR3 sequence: CASSVGDIDTQYF. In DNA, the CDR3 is TGTGCCAGCAGCGTAGGAGACATAGATACGCAGTATTTT.

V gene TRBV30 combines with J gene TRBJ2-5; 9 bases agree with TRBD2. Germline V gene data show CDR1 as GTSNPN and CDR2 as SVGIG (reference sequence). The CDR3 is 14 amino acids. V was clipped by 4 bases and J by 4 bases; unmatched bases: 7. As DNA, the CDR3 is TGTGCCTGGACGGGCGGGGGGGCCGGAGAGACCCAGTACTTC. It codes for CAWTGGGAGETQYF.

DNA of the CDR3: TGTGCCAGTAGTCCCGAGGACAGGGGGCTTGGTGAAGCTTTCTTT. It translates to CASSPEDRGLGEAFF. V and J are TRBV19 and TRBJ1-1, with 11 bases identical to TRBD1. The ends lost 5 bases at V and 7 bases at J; junction bases unmatched: 9. The CDR3 has 15 amino acids. Germline CDR1 reads LNHDA; CDR2 reads SQIVND (reference sequence).

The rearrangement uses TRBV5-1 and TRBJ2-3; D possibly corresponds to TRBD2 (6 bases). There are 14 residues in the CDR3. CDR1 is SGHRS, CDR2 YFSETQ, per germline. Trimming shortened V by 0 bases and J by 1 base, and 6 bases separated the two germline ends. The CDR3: CASSLGLGTDTQYF. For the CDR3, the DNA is TGCGCCAGCAGCTTGGGACTAGGCACAGATACGCAGTATTTT. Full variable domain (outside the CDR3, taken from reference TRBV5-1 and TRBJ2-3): KAGVTQTPRYLIKTRGQQVTLSCSPISGHRSVSWYQQTPGQGLQFLFEYFSETQRNKGNFPGRFSGRQFSNSRSEMNVSTLELGDSALYLCASSLGLGTDTQYFGPGTRLTVL.

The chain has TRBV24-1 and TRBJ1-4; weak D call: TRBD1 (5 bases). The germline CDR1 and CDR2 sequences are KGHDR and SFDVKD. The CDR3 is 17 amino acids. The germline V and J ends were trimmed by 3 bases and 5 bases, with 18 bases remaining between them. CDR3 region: CATSDPSKGKGNEKLFF. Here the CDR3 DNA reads TGTGCCACCAGTGATCCATCGAAGGGGAAGGGGAATGAAAAACTGTTTTTT.